The 15 T cell receptor beta chains in this list originate from one sample, sequenced in a study of blood T cell repertoires in COVID-19. The protocol was immunoSEQ multiplex PCR, while the TCRdb copy is restricted to in-frame clones and leaves out a portion. This sample has 200,000 or so clones; approximately 85% occur once, and the top ten carry more than 2.5%. Material for sequencing was peripheral blood. The receptors originated from a man in his 60s with acute or convalescent COVID-19.

V usage is TRBV28 and J usage is TRBJ1-2; no clear D gene. The V end was cut by 7 bases, the J end by 7 bases, with 25 bases between. The CDR3 covers 16 residues. Germline CDR1 MDHEN, CDR2 SYDVKM. CDR3: CASTTLDGLITGGYTF. Written as DNA, the CDR3 is TGTGCCAGCACGACCCTGGACGGACTGATAACGGGTGGCTACACCTTC.

This clone has just one count. This rearrangement joins TRBV7-3 to TRBJ2-1, with 9 bases identical to TRBD2. The V and J ends lost 2 bases and 7 bases, in that order; junction bases with no gene match: 3. This CDR3 contains 14 residues. Looked up from germline, CDR1 is SGHTA and CDR2 is FQGTGA. The CDR3 nucleotides read TGTGCCAGCAGCTTACTAGCGGGGTTTAATGAGCAGTTCTTC. It specifies CASSLLAGFNEQFF.

This clone appeared a single time. The chain is built from TRBV7-3 and TRBJ2-1; perhaps TRBD2 as D (6 bases). V lost 2 bases, J lost 2 bases, and 7 bases lay in between. Germline V gene sequence: CDR1 SGHTA, CDR2 FQGTGA. The CDR3 length is 14 residues. The CDR3 nucleotides are TGTGCCAGCAGCTTAGCGGGACCCTACAATGAGCAGTTCTTC. It yields the protein CASSLAGPYNEQFF.

V is TRBV27 and J is TRBJ2-7, with 10 bases matching TRBD1. J was trimmed by 2 bases and V by 6 bases; bases with no gene match: 7. Germline V gene sequence: CDR1 MNHEY, CDR2 SMNVEV (reference sequence). CDR3 size: 15 residues. As DNA, the CDR3 is TGTGCCAGCAGCCCGGGGACAGGGGTAGCCTACGAGCAGTACTTC. Its translation: CASSPGTGVAYEQYF.

The chain couples TRBV14 to TRBJ2-1; D ambiguous. The CDR3 runs 14 residues. The V gene's germline CDR1 is SGHDN and CDR2 FVKESK. Trimming pared 0 bases from V and 6 bases from J, leaving 9 bases between. The CDR3 loop is CASSQELPSNEQFF. In DNA, the CDR3 is TGTGCCAGCAGCCAAGAGCTACCGAGCAATGAGCAGTTCTTC.

This sequence joins TRBV7-2 and TRBJ2-7; 7 positions agree with TRBD1. Germline loops: CDR1 SGHTA, CDR2 FQGNSA. The J segment lost 0 bases and the V segment lost 6 bases, leaving 8 bases of the junction unmatched. The length of the CDR3 is 15 residues. The CDR3 protein is CASSQRAGGSYEQYF. DNA of the CDR3: TGTGCCAGCAGTCAGAGGGCAGGGGGCTCCTACGAGCAGTACTTC.

The gene calls are TRBV9 and TRBJ1-1; 12 nucleotides align to TRBD1. CDR3 size: 18 residues. Germline lookup yields CDR1 SGDLS and CDR2 YYNGEE. Trimming took 0 bases from V and 0 from J; bases not matched to a gene: 6. CDR3 sequence reads: CASSVATGTGGLNTEAFF. The DNA for the CDR3 is TGTGCCAGCAGCGTAGCGACCGGGACAGGGGGCCTGAACACTGAAGCTTTCTTT.

V gene TRBV29-1 combines with J gene TRBJ2-5; 10 nucleotides align to TRBD1. Per germline, CDR1 SQVTM and CDR2 ANQGSEA. The CDR3 loop spans 14 amino acids. With 6 bases clipped from V and 5 bases from J, the junction kept 9 bases outside the gene matches. The CDR3 is CSVITGTGEETQYF. The CDR3 DNA is TGCAGCGTGATCACCGGGACAGGGGAGGAGACCCAGTACTTC.

The chain uses TRBV5-4 and TRBJ1-4; 8 positions agree with TRBD1. This CDR3 comprises 17 residues. The J segment lost 0 bases and the V segment lost 4 bases, leaving 8 bases of the junction unmatched. Germline loops: CDR1 SGHNT, CDR2 YYREEE (reference sequence). The CDR3 reads CASSLTGAGATNEKLFF. For the CDR3, the DNA is TGTGCCAGCAGCCTGACAGGGGCCGGAGCAACTAATGAAAAACTGTTTTTT.

V gene TRBV4-3 combines with J gene TRBJ2-2; TRBD2 matches at 7 bases. CDR1 and CDR2 (germline): LGHNA, YSLEER. J gave up 1 base and V 4 bases, and 6 bases lay outside the gene matches. The CDR3 length is 16 residues. Here the CDR3 DNA reads TGCGCCAGCAGCCCCCGGGGAGGGAAGAACACCGGGGAGCTGTTTTTT. Encoded protein: CASSPRGGKNTGELFF.

J is TRBJ1-5 and V is TRBV3-1 (or the pseudogene TRBV3-2); D possibly corresponds to TRBD1 (6 bases). CDR1 is LGHDT and CDR2 is YNNKEL in the germline V gene (reference sequence). CDR3 length: 14 residues. The V gene lost 1 base and the J gene lost 4 bases, with 8 bases spanning the gap. CDR3 DNA: TGTGCCAGCAGCCAAGGGACAGCAAATCAGCCCCAGCATTTT. This codes for CASSQGTANQPQHF.

The J gene is TRBJ2-7, the V gene TRBV2; TRBD2 is a possible D gene (6 bases). The germline V and J ends were trimmed by 4 bases and 7 bases, with 14 bases remaining between them. Germline V lookup: CDR1 SNHLY, CDR2 FYNNEI. The CDR3 length is 13 residues. The CDR3 DNA reads TGTGCCAGCAGTGTTAAACTAGCATGGGAGCAGTACTTC. Translation gives CASSVKLAWEQYF.

This rearrangement joins TRBV7-9 to TRBJ2-3; 13 bases are a match to TRBD2. The CDR3 covers 19 residues. J lost 1 base, V lost 5 bases, and 12 bases had no gene match. Per germline, CDR1 SEHNR and CDR2 FQNEAQ (reference sequence). The CDR3: CASSPSPGLAGARTDTQYF. CDR3 coding DNA: TGTGCCAGCAGCCCGAGCCCCGGACTAGCGGGAGCCCGCACAGATACGCAGTATTTT. Variable domain in full (rest from reference TRBV7-9 and TRBJ2-3): DTGVSQNPRHKITKRGQNVTFRCDPISEHNRLYWYRQTLGQGPEFLTYFQNEAQLEKSRLLSDRFSAERPKGSFSTLEIQRTEQGDSAMYLCASSPSPGLAGARTDTQYFGPGTRLTVL.

The rearrangement joins TRBV7-3 to TRBJ2-2; D is perhaps TRBD2 (6 bases). The germline CDR1 and CDR2 sequences are SGHTA and FQGTGA. Trimming shortened V by 3 bases and J by 0 bases, and 11 bases separated the two germline ends. The CDR3 runs 16 residues. The CDR3 sequence: CASSLTGVANTGELFF. The CDR3 nucleotides are TGTGCCAGCAGCTTGACGGGGGTCGCGAACACCGGGGAGCTGTTTTTT.

The chain combines TRBV13 with TRBJ2-7, with 9 bases fitting TRBD2. The germline CDR1 and CDR2 sequences are PRHDT and FYEKMQ (reference sequence). The CDR3 runs 14 residues. Trimming took 5 bases from V and 3 from J; bases not matched to a gene: 5. CDR3 DNA: TGTGCCAGCAGCGACCGAGCGGGGGGCTACGAGCAGTACTTC. Residues: CASSDRAGGYEQYF.